These T cell receptor beta chains were read from a single sample in a study of cytomegalovirus exposure and HLA in healthy donors. Measured with immunoSEQ multiplex PCR; TCRdb has only the in-frame clones, and not every one. This table holds 150,000 or so clones, roughly 79% found once. Sequencing was performed on PBMCs. These TCRs come from a man aged 35 to 55 in good health and CMV-seronegative. Both conserved end residues are part of each CDR3. A D gene is named only where the DNA matches it firmly. Expanded clones are given a class, and other clones once, few, many or no size at all.

>TRBJ2-7|15|TRBD1|TRBV19|NA
CASSKDRTGFDEQYF
TGTGCCAGTAGTAAAGACAGGACAGGGTTTGACGAGCAGTACTTC
>TRBJ2-7|13|NA|TRBV11-2|NA
CASSFGGGYEQYF
TGTGCCAGCAGCTTCGGGGGTGGCTACGAGCAGTACTTC
>TRBJ1-3|12|NA|TRBV2|NA
CASRQGWDTIYF
TGTGCCAGCCGGCAGGGGTGGGACACCATATATTTT
>TRBJ2-3|16|TRBD1|TRBV5-1|NA
CASSTGSTGRTDTQYF
TGCGCCAGCAGCACCGGTTCGACAGGGCGGACAGATACGCAGTATTTT
>TRBJ1-2|15|NA|TRBV25-1|NA
CASSEGLAWNYGYTF
TGTGCCAGCAGTGAAGGGCTTGCCTGGAACTATGGCTACACCTTC
>TRBJ1-1|13|TRBD1|TRBV2|NA
CASSGQGNTEAFF
TGTGCCAGCAGTGGACAGGGGAACACTGAAGCTTTCTTT
>TRBJ1-6|14|NA|TRBV19|few
CACSRGDWNSPLHF
TGTGCCTGCTCTCGGGGGGATTGGAATTCACCCCTCCACTTT
>TRBJ2-3|12|NA|TRBV7-9|NA
CSSSSGTDTQYF
TGTTCCAGCAGCTCGGGCACAGATACGCAGTATTTT
>TRBJ2-3|12|NA|TRBV6-1|NA
CASSGSPDTQYF
TGTGCCAGCAGTGGTAGCCCAGATACGCAGTATTTT
>TRBJ2-1|17|TRBD2|TRBV23-1|NA
CASSPPGVAGVGNEQFF
TGCGCCAGCAGTCCCCCTGGGGTAGCGGGAGTAGGCAATGAGCAGTTCTTC
>TRBJ1-1|13|NA|TRBV19|NA
CASSAGLNTEAFF
TGTGCCAGTAGTGCAGGTCTGAACACTGAAGCTTTCTTT
>TRBJ2-3|16|TRBD2|TRBV4-2|NA
CASSQGASGKGGTQYF
TGTGCCAGCAGCCAAGGAGCCAGCGGGAAGGGTGGTACGCAGTATTTT
>TRBJ1-1|16|NA|TRBV27|NA
CASRSTRGVGNTEAFF
TGTGCCAGCAGATCAACTCGGGGGGTGGGGAACACTGAAGCTTTCTTT
>TRBJ2-7|14|NA|TRBV6-5|NA
CASRPRDTVYEQYF
TGTGCCAGCAGGCCCCGGGACACCGTCTACGAGCAGTACTTC
>TRBJ2-7|15|TRBD1|TRBV5-6|NA
CASSFGGQGAYEQYF
TGTGCCAGCAGCTTTGGGGGACAGGGGGCCTACGAGCAGTACTTC
>TRBJ2-2|17|TRBD2|TRBV5-1|NA
CASSVLAGGPVIGELFF
TGCGCCAGCAGCGTGCTAGCGGGAGGGCCGGTGATCGGGGAGCTGTTTTTT
>TRBJ2-7|15|TRBD1|TRBV6-1|NA
CASSGGTGTQVEQYF
TGTGCCAGCAGTGGAGGGACAGGGACTCAGGTCGAGCAGTACTTC
>TRBJ1-2|15|NA|TRBV6-5|NA
CASSYGRGGNYGYTF
TGTGCCAGCAGTTACGGGCGAGGGGGTAACTATGGCTACACCTTC
>TRBJ2-3|15|TRBD1|TRBV19|NA
CASSLRQGAADTQYF
TGTGCCAGTAGTCTACGACAGGGGGCGGCGGATACGCAGTATTTT
>TRBJ2-1|13|TRBD2|TRBV2|NA
CASRGGTSTEQFF
TGTGCCAGCAGAGGTGGGACTAGCACTGAGCAGTTCTTC
>TRBJ1-4|13|NA|TRBV30|few
CAWSAGRGESLFF
TGTGCCTGGAGTGCGGGGAGGGGTGAAAGCCTGTTTTTT
>TRBJ2-7|16|TRBD1|TRBV7-9|NA
CASSPPGQGSAYEQYF
TGTGCCAGCAGCCCTCCGGGACAGGGTTCCGCCTACGAGCAGTACTTC
>TRBJ2-7|15|TRBD2|TRBV19|NA
CASSITAGGPYEQYF
TGTGCCAGTAGTATAACCGCGGGGGGACCCTACGAGCAGTACTTC
>TRBJ2-7|16|TRBD1|TRBV28|NA
CASSLPNRGLGYEQYF
TGTGCCAGCAGTTTGCCCAACAGGGGGCTTGGCTACGAGCAGTACTTC
>TRBJ1-5|13|TRBD1|TRBV6-1|NA
CASRADRARPQHF
TGTGCCAGCAGAGCGGACAGGGCTCGGCCCCAGCATTTT
>TRBJ2-5|13|NA|TRBV19|NA
CASSMTEQETQYF
TGTGCCAGTAGCATGACAGAACAAGAGACCCAGTACTTC
>TRBJ2-1|16|TRBD2|TRBV6-5|NA
CASSYYGTSGYNEQFF
TGTGCCAGCAGTTATTACGGGACTAGCGGTTACAATGAGCAGTTCTTC
>TRBJ2-2|15|TRBD1|TRBV6-5|NA
CASCLGQGATGELFF
TGTGCCAGCTGCCTGGGACAGGGGGCAACCGGGGAGCTGTTTTTT
>TRBJ2-3|16|TRBD2|TRBV5-1|NA
CASSLATSGSPDTQYF
TGCGCCAGCAGCTTGGCGACTAGCGGGAGTCCAGATACGCAGTATTTT
>TRBJ2-3|15|TRBD2|TRBV7-3|few
CASSFSGSREDTQYF
TGTGCCAGCAGCTTTAGCGGGAGTCGTGAAGATACGCAGTATTTT
>TRBJ2-3|14|NA|TRBV30|NA
CAWSVGGSTDTQYF
TGTGCCTGGAGTGTTGGGGGGAGCACAGATACGCAGTATTTT
>TRBJ2-7|14|TRBD2|TRBV11-2|NA
CASSLGREVNEQYF
TGTGCCAGCAGCTTGGGGCGGGAGGTGAATGAGCAGTACTTC
>TRBJ2-1|15|NA|TRBV6-1|NA
CASSERDTPYNEQFF
TGTGCCAGCAGTGAAAGGGACACCCCCTACAATGAGCAGTTCTTC
>TRBJ2-7|12|NA|TRBV29-1|once
CSAGTTYYEQYF
TGCAGCGCCGGGACAACATATTACGAGCAGTACTTC
>TRBJ1-2|13|TRBD1|TRBV19|once
CASSTDRFYGYTF
TGTGCCAGTAGTACGGACAGGTTTTATGGCTACACCTTC
>TRBJ2-7|15|TRBD1|TRBV9|NA
CASSVGTGPSYEQYF
TGTGCCAGCAGCGTAGGGACAGGTCCCTCCTACGAGCAGTACTTC
>TRBJ1-2|13|NA|TRBV19|NA
CASSMRSSMSHTF
TGTGCCAGTAGTATGAGGAGCAGCATGTCACACACCTTC
>TRBJ1-2|17|NA|TRBV7-9|NA
CASSLVGGVRRNYGYTF
TGTGCCAGCAGCTTAGTTGGCGGGGTCCGACGGAACTATGGCTACACCTTC
>TRBJ2-2|13|NA|TRBV30|NA
CAWSVRGTGELFF
TGTGCCTGGAGTGTACGGGGGACCGGGGAGCTGTTTTTT
>TRBJ2-1|14|NA|TRBV7-3|once
CASSSQPLDNEQFF
TGTGCCAGCAGCTCACAGCCTCTGGACAATGAGCAGTTCTTC
>TRBJ1-1|13|NA|TRBV5-1|NA
CASSLAAASGTFF
TGCGCCAGCAGCTTGGCGGCGGCCTCGGGAACTTTCTTT
>TRBJ1-1|16|TRBD1|TRBV4-1|NA
CASSHGPGQGNTEAFF
TGCGCCAGCAGCCATGGCCCGGGACAGGGGAACACTGAAGCTTTCTTT
>TRBJ2-5|15|NA|TRBV25-1|NA
CASSDPGWYQETQYF
TGTGCCAGCAGTGACCCAGGCTGGTACCAAGAGACCCAGTACTTC
>TRBJ2-1|11|TRBD2|TRBV29-1|NA
CSVVPLAGQFF
TGCAGCGTTGTGCCCCTAGCGGGGCAGTTCTTC